This passage covers 24 T cell receptor beta chains from one sample sequenced in a study of T cells in Graves' hyperthyroidism and ophthalmopathy (dated by TCRdb to between 2018 and 2021). Library creation used multiplex PCR. The data were produced on an Illumina HiSeq 2000. The TCR beta CDR3 regions were amplified from RNA transcripts. A first-round RT-PCR of the TCR CDR3 used the HTBI primer set with the Qiagen OneStep RT-PCR kit. TCRdb reran the public reads through fastp at Q25 and MiXCR, keeping productive beta chains. Rows matching on CDR3 protein sequence are summarized as one entry with the most common DNA and genes. The sample includes about 370,000 distinct CDR3 sequences, with 15% observed a single time. Jointly, the top ten make up roughly 19% of the sample. The sample taken for sequencing was blood. The receptors here all came from a woman aged 60 to 75 with Graves' ophthalmopathy.

This clonotype was seen many times. The CDR3 DNA is TGTGCCAGCAGCGCATCGGGGAAGACAGGGGAGCTGTTTTTT. As protein: CASSASGKTGELFF. The chain has TRBV9 and TRBJ2-2; possible D gene TRBD2, 5 bases. The V and J ends lost 3 bases and 8 bases respectively, with 14 bases between them. CDR1 and CDR2 from the germline V gene are SGDLS and YYNGEE. The CDR3 sequence is 14 residues long.

This clonotype has a handful of counts. The chain has TRBV4-1 and TRBJ2-5, with D possibly TRBD2 on 6 matching bases. Trimming took off 3 bases at V and 4 bases at J, with 21 bases between the two ends. Germline lookup yields CDR1 MGHRA and CDR2 YSYEKL. This CDR3 has 17 residues. The CDR3 protein is CASSQFPSRERGETQYF. CDR3 in DNA: TGCGCCAGCAGCCAGTTCCCCTCCCGGGAGAGGGGAGAGACCCAGTACTTC.

This clonotype was counted at least ten times. The chain has TRBV20-1 and TRBJ2-5; tentatively, D is TRBD2 (6 bases). Germline V CDR1 and CDR2: DFQATT, SNEGSKA (reference sequence). V dropped 5 bases and J dropped 13 bases, with 20 bases sitting between them. This CDR3 is 12 amino acids long. CDR3 region: CSAERALGARYF. The CDR3 DNA reads as TGCAGTGCTGAGCGGGCGCTCGGAGCCCGGTACTTC.

This clonotype was seen a few times. The conserved phenylalanine or tryptophan normally closing the CDR3 is absent here, so this likely arose from a read error. J is TRBJ2-1 and V is TRBV2; tentative D call: TRBD2 (5 bases). CDR3 length equals 15 residues. CDR1 SNHLY and CDR2 FYNNEI come from the germline V gene. V gave up 7 bases and J gave up 0 bases, with 13 bases separating them. The CDR3 bases are TGTGCCAGCAAAGATGGCGGGTCCTCCTACAATGAGCAGTTCCTC. Translated: CASKDGGSSYNEQFL.

The count of this clonotype is one. This chain links TRBV28 with TRBJ2-2; perhaps TRBD1 as D (5 bases). Looked up from germline, CDR1 is MDHEN and CDR2 is SYDVKM. The CDR3 is 13 amino acids. The V gene lost 7 bases and the J gene lost 5 bases, with 11 bases spanning the gap. The CDR3 bases are TGTGCCAGCATTAATAGACAGACCGGGGAGCTGTTTTTT. Amino acid sequence: CASINRQTGELFF.

The chain couples TRBV20-1 to TRBJ2-7, with 7 bases that match TRBD2. After removal of 6 bases from V and 3 bases from J, the junction contained 11 bases not matched to a gene. The germline V gene has CDR1 DFQATT and CDR2 SNEGSKA (reference sequence). The CDR3 sequence is 14 residues long. The CDR3 protein is CSALLAERDYEQYF. The CDR3 DNA is TGCAGTGCACTTCTAGCGGAGCGGGACTACGAGCAGTACTTC.

In this sample, this clonotype turned up many times. This sequence joins TRBV2 and TRBJ2-4; 10 nucleotides line up with TRBD1. This CDR3 is 14 amino acids long. The germline V gene encodes CDR1 SNHLY and CDR2 FYNNEI. The V and J ends lost 5 bases and 5 bases, in that order; junction bases with no gene match: 3. This CDR3 reads CASSRDRGENIQYF. The CDR3, as DNA: TGTGCCAGCAGTCGGGACAGGGGTGAAAACATTCAGTACTTC.

At least ten counts were recorded for this clonotype. V usage is TRBV12-3 or TRBV12-4 and J usage is TRBJ2-1; 11 nucleotides align to TRBD2. This CDR3 region has 15 residues. V shed 6 bases and J 5 bases; nucleotides not matched to a gene: 6. CDR3 DNA: TGTGCCAGCAGCAAGACTAGCGGGGACGACAATGAGCAGTTCTTC. It is translated as CASSKTSGDDNEQFF.

The table lists this clonotype with many counts. The CDR3 sequence is CATGGGSRTDTQYF. CDR3 DNA sequence: TGTGCCACGGGGGGGGGCTCTCGCACAGATACGCAGTATTTT. The chain couples TRBV24-1 to TRBJ2-3; weak D call: TRBD2 (7 bases). The CDR3 is 14 residues long. Germline CDR1 and CDR2: KGHDR and SFDVKD. Trimming pared 10 bases from V and 1 base from J, leaving 14 bases between.

This chain uses TRBV7-7 with TRBJ2-2; 11 nucleotides align to TRBD2. V lost 5 bases, J lost 7 bases, and 9 bases stayed unmatched. This CDR3 region has 16 residues. Germline V gene data show CDR1 as SSHAT and CDR2 as FNYEAQ (reference sequence). In nucleotides, the CDR3 is TGTGCCAGCAGCGCCGCGGTAGCGGGAGGGCACGGGGAGCTGTTTTTT. It yields the protein CASSAAVAGGHGELFF.

This clonotype showed up many times. The CDR3 bases are TGTGCCAGCAGACGCACCGGGACTAGCGGGAGGGGCCCCCAAGAGACCCAGTACTTC. Amino acids: CASRRTGTSGRGPQETQYF. The chain has TRBV6-1 and TRBJ2-5, with 16 bases identical to TRBD2. Losses at the gene ends were 6 bases for V and 1 base for J; bases not matched to a gene: 11. Germline V gene data show CDR1 as MNHNS and CDR2 as SASEGT. The CDR3 consists of 19 residues.

This clonotype was seen many times. CDR3 sequence: CATSDLQGRGTDTQYF. The CDR3 DNA follows: TGTGCCACCAGTGATTTGCAGGGGCGAGGCACAGATACGCAGTATTTT. The J gene is TRBJ2-3, the V gene TRBV24-1; D may be TRBD1 (6 bases). V was trimmed by 0 bases and J by 1 base, leaving 10 bases between them. The CDR3 sequence is 16 residues long. Germline assignment: CDR1 KGHDR and CDR2 SFDVKD.

This clonotype was counted only a few times. The rearrangement links TRBV30 to TRBJ1-6, with 8 bases fitting TRBD1. Germline CDR1 GTSNPN, CDR2 SVGIG (reference sequence). This CDR3 is built from 13 residues. V shed 7 bases, J shed 4 bases, and the junction held 3 bases outside the gene matches. CDR3 loop: CAYRDRYNSPLHF. CDR3 nucleotide sequence: TGTGCCTACCGGGACAGGTATAATTCACCCCTCCACTTT.

This clonotype was detected only a few times. The V call is TRBV6-1, the J call TRBJ2-2, with 8 bases lining up with TRBD1. Germline CDR1 MNHNS, CDR2 SASEGT. CDR3 length: 14 residues. With 6 bases clipped from V and 7 bases from J, the junction kept 7 bases outside the gene matches. The CDR3 DNA follows: TGTGCCAGCAGGGAGGGGACAGGTCACGGGGAGCTGTTTTTT. Translating it yields CASREGTGHGELFF.

In its sample, this clonotype was seen many times. The chain couples TRBV6-1 to TRBJ1-2, with D tentatively TRBD1 (5 bases). The CDR3 runs 14 residues. Trimming pared 5 bases from V and 0 bases from J, leaving 10 bases between. Germline assignment: CDR1 MNHNS and CDR2 SASEGT. Here the CDR3 DNA reads TGTGCCAGCAGTTACGGGACTACTAACTATGGCTACACCTTC. It yields the protein CASSYGTTNYGYTF.

In this sample, this clonotype turned up many times. The J gene is TRBJ2-3, the V gene TRBV5-1, with a tentative D call TRBD1 (6 bases). Deletions cut 0 bases from V and 4 bases from J, with 9 bases between. The CDR3 runs 14 residues. CDR1 is SGHRS and CDR2 is YFSETQ in the germline V gene. The CDR3 DNA reads TGCGCCAGCAGCTTGGAGGGGGACGCAGATACGCAGTATTTT. It is translated as CASSLEGDADTQYF.

This clonotype has ten or more counts. The rearrangement joins TRBV13 to TRBJ1-5, with D tentatively TRBD1 (5 bases). V lost 5 bases and J 6 bases, leaving 20 bases between the germline ends. CDR3 length: 16 residues. Germline V gene sequence: CDR1 PRHDT, CDR2 FYEKMQ (reference sequence). DNA of the CDR3: TGTGCCAGCAGCCTCGATGGGGGGACTCGCAGTCAGCCCCAGCATTTT. Protein product: CASSLDGGTRSQPQHF.

A word on this clonotype: Being one base from a much bigger clone, this may be a read error. The V gene is TRBV15, the J gene TRBJ1-1; the D is unclear. This CDR3 has 13 amino acids. Germline-derived CDR1 and CDR2 are LNHNV and YYDKDF (reference sequence). The CDR3: CATSRERNAEAFF. The CDR3 coding sequence is TGTGCCACCAGCAGAGAAAGGAACGCTGAAGCTTTCTTT.

This clonotype was recorded many times. This sequence joins TRBV12-3 or TRBV12-4 and TRBJ1-5; D possibly corresponds to TRBD1 (5 bases). The CDR3 has 14 amino acids. Trimming removed 3 bases at V and 3 bases at J, with 9 bases between. The CDR3 loop reads CASSFEGDNQPQHF. CDR3 nucleotide sequence: TGTGCCAGCAGTTTCGAAGGGGACAATCAGCCCCAGCATTTT.

V is TRBV28 and J is TRBJ1-5, with 10 bases identical to TRBD1. V shed 7 bases, J shed 8 bases, and the junction held 8 bases outside the gene matches. Germline values: CDR1 MDHEN, CDR2 SYDVKM. The CDR3 covers 14 residues. CDR3 in amino acids: CASIATGGGEPQHF. The CDR3 DNA reads as TGTGCCAGCATCGCGACAGGGGGCGGGGAGCCCCAGCATTTT. The complete variable domain, with remaining parts taken from reference TRBV28 and TRBJ1-5, reads DVKVTQSSRYLVKRTGEKVFLECVQDMDHENMFWYRQDPGLGLRLIYFSYDVKMKEKGDIPEGYSVSREKKERFSLILESASTNQTSMYLCASIATGGGEPQHFGDGTRLSIL.

The chain combines TRBV20-1 with TRBJ2-1, with 13 positions matching TRBD2. Trimming at V came to 5 bases and at J to 3 bases, leaving 4 bases not matched to a gene. This CDR3 has 15 residues. Germline V CDR1 and CDR2: DFQATT, SNEGSKA (reference sequence). DNA for the CDR3: TGCAGTGCTCAGGGACTAGCGGGAAACTACAATGAGCAGTTCTTC. It is translated as CSAQGLAGNYNEQFF.

This clonotype has at least ten counts. The chain combines TRBV30 with TRBJ1-5; D gene unclear. The V gene's germline CDR1 is GTSNPN and CDR2 SVGIG (reference sequence). V dropped 0 bases and J dropped 0 bases, with 9 bases sitting between them. This CDR3 contains 15 residues. DNA for the CDR3: TGTGCCTGGAGTGTAGGCAGTTATAGCAATCAGCCCCAGCATTTT. It encodes CAWSVGSYSNQPQHF.

This clonotype has just a few counts. The rearrangement joins TRBV9 to TRBJ2-7, with D tentatively TRBD1 (6 bases). CDR3 size: 16 residues. Germline CDR1 reads SGDLS; CDR2 reads YYNGEE. V was shortened by 0 bases and J by 2 bases, with 15 bases between the two germline ends. CDR3 sequence (DNA): TGTGCCAGCAGCGTAGCGCCCGACCGGACAGCCTACGAGCAGTACTTC. This encodes CASSVAPDRTAYEQYF. Looking up the rest from reference TRBV9 and TRBJ2-7 gives the full variable domain: DSGVTQTPKHLITATGQRVTLRCSPRSGDLSVYWYQQSLDQGLQFLIQYYNGEERAKGNILERFSAQQFPDLHSELNLSSLELGDSALYFCASSVAPDRTAYEQYFGPGTRLTVT.

This clonotype occurred many times. The rearrangement links TRBV20-1 to TRBJ2-7; no clear D. The CDR3 sequence is 12 residues long. The germline CDR1 and CDR2 sequences are DFQATT and SNEGSKA (reference sequence). The ends were cut back, 0 bases at V and 5 bases at J, with 8 bases in the middle. The DNA of the CDR3 is TGCAGTGCTAGAGAGGGCCTTCACGAGCAGTACTTC. Translated, it gives CSAREGLHEQYF.